This T cell receptor beta chain stems from a study of OX40 agonist ivuxolimab in advanced cancers. Study in general: Partial responses occurred in three patients (one hepatocellular carcinoma, two cutaneous melanoma).

As to this clone: No antigen is known for it.

Overall study findings and caveats: Still undetermined is the antigen specificity of the expanded peripheral T cells.

Germline lookup yields CDR1 SGDLS and CDR2 YYNGEE. The CDR3 loop spans 16 amino acids. V dropped 5 bases and J dropped 1; count of bases not matched to a gene: 8. Using immunoSEQ multiplex PCR, the repertoire was profiled, and TCRdb retains in-frame clones only, with some absent. The data show 65,000 to 90,000 clones, roughly 91% seen once. This rearrangement joins TRBV9 to TRBJ1-3, with 8 positions matching TRBD1. This clonotype originated in an adult with an advanced solid tumor such as melanoma, head and neck, liver or kidney cancer. Sequencing used CD4+ or CD8+ T cells sorted from blood, obtained in a trial of the OX40 agonist ivuxolimab. The CDR3 loop is CASSPQGAISGNTIYF. CDR3 DNA sequence: TGTGCCAGCAGTCCCCAGGGGGCGATATCTGGAAACACCATATATTTT.